The next 26 T cell receptor beta chains were all read from a single sample in a study of cytomegalovirus exposure and HLA in healthy donors. The PCR contained 60 Vbeta and 13 Jbeta primers. Profiled with immunoSEQ multiplex PCR; TCRdb holds only in-frame clones, not every one. The sample contains about 150,000 clones, roughly 70% of which appear only once. Sequencing input: PBMCs. The receptors shown here come from a man aged 55 to 69 in good health and CMV-seronegative.

V and J are TRBV10-1 and TRBJ2-7; D gene unclear. Germline CDR1 is WNHNN and CDR2 is SYGVQD (reference sequence). The CDR3 runs to 13 residues. The germline V and J ends were trimmed by 4 bases and 3 bases, with 10 bases remaining between them. The CDR3 loop reads CASSVESFYEQYF. The CDR3, as DNA: TGCGCCAGCAGTGTAGAGAGTTTCTACGAGCAGTACTTC.

This chain links TRBV27 with TRBJ2-1, with 9 positions matching TRBD2. Losses at the gene ends were 6 bases for V and 6 bases for J; bases not matched to a gene: 6. The CDR3 totals 14 residues. The V gene's germline CDR1 is MNHEY and CDR2 SMNVEV (reference sequence). Here the CDR3 reads CASRRPTSGNEQFF. For the CDR3, the DNA is TGTGCCAGCAGACGTCCGACTAGCGGCAATGAGCAGTTCTTC.

The chain is built from TRBV30 and TRBJ1-2; D not resolved. Trimming cost V 2 bases and J 6 bases, with 7 bases left between them. Germline assignment: CDR1 GTSNPN and CDR2 SVGIG (reference sequence). The length of the CDR3 is 11 residues. This chain's CDR3 is CAWSREDGYTF. The DNA of the CDR3 is TGTGCCTGGAGTCGGGAAGATGGCTACACCTTC.

The V and J genes are TRBV29-1 and TRBJ2-7; possible D gene TRBD1, 6 bases. This CDR3 has 11 residues. Germline values: CDR1 SQVTM, CDR2 ANQGSEA. V was cut by 6 bases and J by 5 bases, with 11 bases left in between. This CDR3 is CSVWTVDEQYF. CDR3 nucleotides: TGCAGCGTGTGGACAGTAGACGAGCAGTACTTC.

The J gene is TRBJ2-1, the V gene TRBV25-1, with 11 bases aligning to TRBD2. This CDR3 is built from 15 residues. Looked up from germline, CDR1 is MGHDK and CDR2 is SYGVNS. V lost 5 bases, J lost 7 bases, and 7 bases stayed unmatched. The DNA of the CDR3 is TGTGCCAGCAGTTTACTAGCGGGAGTCGATAATGAGCAGTTCTTC. Translation: CASSLLAGVDNEQFF.

The chain links TRBV2 to TRBJ1-1; D is unresolved. The CDR3 runs to 15 residues. Germline-derived CDR1 and CDR2 are SNHLY and FYNNEI. Trimming pared 4 bases from V and 4 bases from J, leaving 16 bases between. The CDR3 region has the DNA TGTGCCAGCAGTGTGGGCCCCCCGGTGGGCACTGAAGCTTTCTTT. This codes for CASSVGPPVGTEAFF.

In this sample, this clone turned up once. This rearrangement joins TRBV5-6 to TRBJ1-1; tentative D call: TRBD1 (5 bases). The CDR3 has 12 residues. Looked up from germline, CDR1 is SGHDT and CDR2 is YYEEEE. Trimming left V 6 bases short and J 5 bases short, with 11 bases between. CDR3 nucleotide sequence: TGTGCCAGCATCGTGGCAGGGACTGAAGCTTTCTTT. Amino acids: CASIVAGTEAFF.

This sequence joins TRBV7-8 and TRBJ2-3; tentative D call: TRBD2 (5 bases). Looked up from germline, CDR1 is SGHVS and CDR2 is FQNEAQ. Trimming removed 6 bases from V and 3 bases from J, with 10 bases in between. The CDR3 has 13 residues. The CDR3 DNA sequence: TGTGCCAGCAGGCTTCCGGGGACAGATACGCAGTATTTT. Protein product: CASRLPGTDTQYF.

The rearrangement links TRBV28 to TRBJ2-5; TRBD1 might be the D (5 bases). The CDR3 length is 14 residues. Per germline, CDR1 MDHEN and CDR2 SYDVKM. Trimming cost V 6 bases and J 2 bases, with 13 bases left between them. The CDR3 DNA is TGTGCCAGCAGCCCTCCGACAGTGCAAGAGACCCAGTACTTC. Its translation is CASSPPTVQETQYF.

The CDR3 sequence is CASSSGIYGYTF. In DNA, the CDR3 is TGTGCCAGCAGTTCGGGGATCTATGGCTACACCTTC. The chain couples TRBV28 to TRBJ1-2, with D unclear. The CDR3 is 12 amino acids. Deletions cut 4 bases from V and 4 bases from J, with 7 bases between. Germline CDR1 MDHEN, CDR2 SYDVKM.

The J gene is TRBJ2-1, the V gene TRBV5-4, with D possibly matching TRBD1 (6 bases). The CDR3 sequence is 13 residues long. The V and J ends lost 4 bases and 9 bases respectively, with 14 bases between them. Germline V gene lookup returns CDR1 SGHNT and CDR2 YYREEE (reference sequence). The CDR3 DNA follows: TGTGCCAGCAGCGAACAGGGAAGGGGTGAGCAGTTCTTC. This codes for CASSEQGRGEQFF.

This clone has a handful of counts. J is TRBJ2-4 and V is TRBV28; 10 bases line up with TRBD1. V lost 7 bases to trimming and J lost 7 bases; unmatched junction nucleotides: 7. There are 14 residues in the CDR3. Germline V CDR1 and CDR2: MDHEN, SYDVKM. The CDR3: CASTQDRGLNIQYF. For the CDR3, the DNA is TGTGCCAGCACCCAAGACAGGGGGCTGAACATTCAGTACTTC.

The chain carries TRBV6-6 and TRBJ2-2, with 7 bases that match TRBD1. J gave up 5 bases and V 6 bases, and 12 bases lay outside the gene matches. The CDR3 spans 16 residues. Per the germline V gene, CDR1 is MNHNY and CDR2 is SVGAGI (reference sequence). CDR3 in amino acids: CASRQTNQGETGELFF. The DNA of the CDR3 is TGTGCCAGCAGACAAACGAATCAGGGGGAAACCGGGGAGCTGTTTTTT.

The CDR3 nucleotides read TGTGCCAGCTCACCCCCCCAAGGACTAGCGGCCCCTGAGCAGTTCTTC. It translates to CASSPPQGLAAPEQFF. This chain joins TRBV18 and TRBJ2-1; 10 bases fit TRBD2. The CDR3 contains 16 residues. V trimming: 3 bases; J trimming: 9 bases; junction bases outside the gene matches: 11. The germline gives CDR1 KGHSH, CDR2 LQKENI.

This CDR3 reads CASSLVGGGQASEQFF. CDR3 nucleotide sequence: TGTGCCAGCAGCTTAGTTGGAGGGGGCCAAGCTAGTGAGCAGTTCTTC. This chain connects TRBV11-3 to TRBJ2-1; tentative D call: TRBD1 (7 bases). Trimming shortened V by 1 base and J by 9 bases, and 19 bases separated the two germline ends. CDR1 SGHNT and CDR2 YENEEA come from the germline V gene. The CDR3 loop spans 16 amino acids.

The chain links TRBV29-1 to TRBJ2-5; D is perhaps TRBD2 (5 bases). CDR1 SQVTM and CDR2 ANQGSEA come from the germline V gene. Deletions cut 3 bases from V and 7 bases from J, with 18 bases between. This CDR3 spans 14 amino acids. CDR3 amino acids: CSVERLASSGTQYF. The CDR3 DNA follows: TGCAGCGTTGAGCGCTTAGCGAGTTCGGGGACCCAGTACTTC.

This sequence joins TRBV7-9 and TRBJ2-3, with 14 bases aligning to TRBD2. Losses at the gene ends were 5 bases for V and 0 bases for J; bases not matched to a gene: 1. This CDR3 has 16 amino acids. Germline V gene lookup returns CDR1 SEHNR and CDR2 FQNEAQ (reference sequence). The CDR3 sequence: CASSRLAGGSTDTQYF. CDR3 in DNA: TGTGCCAGCAGCCGACTAGCGGGAGGGAGCACAGATACGCAGTATTTT.

The chain links TRBV6-5 to TRBJ2-5; TRBD1 might be the D (5 bases). Germline lookup yields CDR1 MNHEY and CDR2 SVGAGI. The CDR3 spans 15 residues. Trimming removed 6 bases at V and 2 bases at J, with 16 bases between. The CDR3 spells CASRVGHGNQETQYF. The CDR3 DNA is TGTGCCAGCAGAGTAGGACATGGGAATCAAGAGACCCAGTACTTC.

The sample holds a few counts of this clone. This chain links TRBV28 with TRBJ1-5; 10 bases are shared with TRBD1. This CDR3 region has 15 residues. The germline gives CDR1 MDHEN, CDR2 SYDVKM. V lost 5 bases, J lost 5 bases, and 6 bases stayed unmatched. The CDR3 protein is CASSLGQGVDQPQHF. In DNA, the CDR3 is TGTGCCAGCAGTCTCGGACAGGGGGTGGATCAGCCCCAGCATTTT.

The chain links TRBV27 to TRBJ1-1, with TRBD1 as a possible D gene (6 bases). The germline V and J ends were trimmed by 6 bases and 5 bases, with 16 bases remaining between them. Germline V lookup: CDR1 MNHEY, CDR2 SMNVEV (reference sequence). The CDR3 length is 14 residues. The CDR3 region is CASSPRTVGTEAFF. The CDR3 DNA sequence: TGTGCCAGCAGCCCCCGGACAGTTGGAACTGAAGCTTTCTTT.

The chain is built from TRBV29-1 and TRBJ1-2; D is possibly TRBD1 (6 bases). The CDR3 runs to 11 residues. V lost 4 bases to trimming and J lost 8 bases, with 11 bases between them. Germline CDR1 and CDR2: SQVTM and ANQGSEA. The CDR3 is CSVGAGDGYTF. The CDR3, as DNA: TGCAGCGTTGGTGCAGGGGACGGCTACACCTTC.

About this clone itself: At the DNA level, this CDR3 is encoded by other sequences in the same sample as well. V gene TRBV5-4 combines with J gene TRBJ2-1, with 8 bases aligning to TRBD1. Germline CDR1 SGHNT, CDR2 YYREEE (reference sequence). V lost 4 bases and J lost 0; bases outside the gene matches: 3. The CDR3 is 15 amino acids. The CDR3 DNA sequence: TGTGCCAGCAGCCTGACAGGGGCCTCCTACAATGAGCAGTTCTTC. Protein product: CASSLTGASYNEQFF.

The chain couples TRBV19 to TRBJ2-2; TRBD1 agrees at 7 bases. Germline CDR1 reads LNHDA; CDR2 reads SQIVND (reference sequence). CDR3 length: 13 amino acids. Germline trimming cut 9 bases from V and 4 bases from J; bases unmatched to any gene: 5. CDR3 protein: CASLTGVTGELFF. In nucleotides, the CDR3 is TGTGCCAGCCTTACAGGGGTCACCGGGGAGCTGTTTTTT.

This chain connects TRBV10-3 to TRBJ1-2; a weak D match, TRBD1 (6 bases). The CDR3 has 13 residues. The germline V and J ends were trimmed by 10 bases and 8 bases, with 20 bases remaining between them. Germline V gives CDR1 ENHRY, CDR2 SYGVKD. The CDR3: CATEPLQGWGYTF. As DNA, the CDR3 is TGTGCCACCGAACCCCTACAGGGATGGGGCTACACCTTC.

The chain employs TRBV7-2 and TRBJ1-1; 7 bases agree with TRBD1. Germline V gene data show CDR1 as SGHTA and CDR2 as FQGNSA. Unmatched junction bases numbered 7, after V lost 5 bases and J lost 4 bases. CDR3 length equals 14 residues. The DNA for the CDR3 is TGTGCCAGCAGCACGAGACAGGGTTTCACTGAAGCTTTCTTT. It codes for CASSTRQGFTEAFF. Filled out from reference TRBV7-2 and TRBJ1-1, the complete variable domain reads GAGVSQSPSNKVTEKGKDVELRCDPISGHTALYWYRQSLGQGLEFLIYFQGNSAPDKSGLPSDRFSAERTGGSVSTLTIQRTQQEDSAVYLCASSTRQGFTEAFFGQGTRLTVV.

This clone was observed a handful of times. This chain joins TRBV6-4 and TRBJ2-1; 7 positions agree with TRBD1. Germline loops: CDR1 MRHNA, CDR2 SNTAGT. The V segment lost 5 bases and the J segment 8 bases; nucleotides outside the gene matches: 6. This CDR3 has 13 residues. The CDR3 DNA reads as TGTGCCAGCAGTCGGGACAGCTTAGATGAGCAGTTCTTC. This sequence encodes CASSRDSLDEQFF.